The 15 T cell receptor beta chains below all came from one sample that was sequenced in a study of human T cells and chemical hapten exposure. Noted time point: pre-sensitization, week 0. Treatment reported: therapeutic diphenylcyclopropenone sensitization with weekly scalp DPC. TCRdb processed the RACE reads anew with MiXCR; each CDR3 protein has one entry. The sample lists some 360,000 distinct CDR3 sequences, more than 4.5% occurring once. Sample: whole blood, taken in connection with sensitization to the hapten diphenylcyclopropenone (DPC). All receptors derive from a woman between 50 and 59 years old with alopecia areata. Some clones in this sample may be carry-over from other donors' samples.

Notes on this clonotype: A much larger clone differs from this one at a single base, so this may be a read error. The V and J genes are TRBV29-1 and TRBJ1-1; no clear D. The CDR3 covers 13 residues. The germline V gene has CDR1 SQVTM and CDR2 ANQGSEA. The V and J ends lost 4 bases and 4 bases respectively, with 13 bases between them. CDR3 loop: CSVAPQSTTEAFF. The CDR3, as DNA: TGCAGCGTTGCCCCACAGTCGACCACTGAAGCTTTCTTT.

This clonotype has more than one count but fewer than ten. The V gene is TRBV5-1, the J gene TRBJ1-6, with 8 bases identical to TRBD1. The CDR3 has 15 amino acids. After removal of 1 base from V and 9 bases from J, the junction contained 6 bases not matched to a gene. CDR1 and CDR2 from the germline V gene are SGHRS and YFSETQ. The CDR3 is CASSLRGTGGSPLHF. The CDR3 DNA follows: TGCGCCAGCAGCTTGCGAGGGACAGGCGGTTCACCCCTCCACTTT.

This clonotype appeared a few times. The chain combines TRBV3-1 with TRBJ1-6, with TRBD1 as a possible D gene (5 bases). Trimming took off 1 base at V and 13 bases at J, with 11 bases between the two ends. The CDR3 is 13 residues long. CDR1 is LGHDT and CDR2 is YNNKEL in the germline V gene (reference sequence). In DNA, the CDR3 is TGTGCCAGCAGCCAAGGGGGCCAACCTCCCCTCCACTTT. Its protein is CASSQGGQPPLHF.

This clonotype was counted at least ten times. The V gene is TRBV7-9, the J gene TRBJ1-5; D is unclear. The CDR3 is made up of 14 amino acids. From germline, CDR1 is SEHNR and CDR2 FQNEAQ (reference sequence). Trimming cost V 5 bases and J 6 bases, with 14 bases left between them. The CDR3 loop reads CASSPDPGGQPQHF. For the CDR3, the DNA is TGTGCCAGCAGCCCGGACCCTGGCGGTCAGCCCCAGCATTTT.

The sample holds many counts of this clonotype. CDR3 region: CASSLPGTGTTGELFF. The CDR3 coding sequence is TGTGCCAGCAGCTTACCCGGGACAGGGACCACCGGGGAGCTGTTTTTT. The genes are TRBV7-9 and TRBJ2-2, with 9 bases fitting TRBD1. This CDR3 contains 16 residues. CDR1 is SEHNR and CDR2 is FQNEAQ in the germline V gene (reference sequence). The V and J ends lost 2 bases and 4 bases, in that order; junction bases with no gene match: 5.

This clonotype appeared a few times. The genes are TRBV6-6 and TRBJ2-3, with D possibly being TRBD1 or TRBD2 (5 bases each). Germline V CDR1 and CDR2: MNHNY, SVGAGI (reference sequence). V gave up 2 bases and J gave up 3 bases, with 21 bases separating them. There are 18 residues in the CDR3. CDR3 amino acids: CASSYVVQGLAATDTQYF. CDR3 sequence (DNA): TGTGCCAGCAGTTACGTCGTGCAGGGTCTAGCAGCGACAGATACGCAGTATTTT.

In this sample, this clonotype turned up many times. The CDR3 coding sequence is TGTGCCAGCAGGTTTAGACTAGCGGGAGAAGCTGGGGCCAACGTCCTGACTTTC. Protein: CASRFRLAGEAGANVLTF. The V gene is TRBV7-2, the J gene TRBJ2-6, with 12 bases matching TRBD2. The CDR3 is 18 amino acids. Germline CDR1 SGHTA, CDR2 FQGNSA. V was pared by 6 bases and J by 2 bases, with 8 bases of the junction left unmatched.

This clonotype was observed a handful of times. V gene TRBV9 combines with J gene TRBJ2-1; D gene ambiguous. V lost 4 bases and J lost 10, with 12 bases in between. Germline V gene sequence: CDR1 SGDLS, CDR2 YYNGEE. This CDR3 is built from 12 residues. The CDR3, as DNA: TGTGCCAGCAGCCCCCAGCCCGTAGAGCAGTTCTTC. This encodes CASSPQPVEQFF. The whole variable domain, remainder taken from reference TRBV9 and TRBJ2-1, is DSGVTQTPKHLITATGQRVTLRCSPRSGDLSVYWYQQSLDQGLQFLIQYYNGEERAKGNILERFSAQQFPDLHSELNLSSLELGDSALYFCASSPQPVEQFFGPGTRLTVL.

This clonotype was counted at least ten times. Here the CDR3 reads CSARGDSPGQTFTDTQYF. For the CDR3, the DNA is TGCAGTGCTAGAGGAGATTCTCCGGGACAGACTTTCACAGATACGCAGTATTTT. This chain connects TRBV20-1 to TRBJ2-3; 7 bases match TRBD1. The CDR3 has 18 residues. V trimming: 1 base; J trimming: 2 bases; junction bases outside the gene matches: 15. Germline V CDR1 and CDR2: DFQATT, SNEGSKA (reference sequence).

This clonotype was detected only a few times. This sequence joins TRBV20-1 and TRBJ2-7; no reliable D call. The CDR3 has 14 amino acids. The ends were cut back, 0 bases at V and 6 bases at J, with 15 bases in the middle. Germline V gene data show CDR1 as DFQATT and CDR2 as SNEGSKA (reference sequence). Here the CDR3 reads CSARDLPLAIEQYF. CDR3 in DNA: TGCAGTGCTAGAGATCTCCCTTTAGCAATCGAGCAGTACTTC.

The sample holds many counts of this clonotype. The rearrangement joins TRBV20-1 to TRBJ2-3; D is unresolved. The CDR3 consists of 13 residues. CDR1 is DFQATT and CDR2 is SNEGSKA in the germline V gene (reference sequence). Trimming cost V 4 bases and J 2 bases, with 10 bases left between them. The CDR3 protein is CSATAALTDTQYF. CDR3 DNA sequence: TGCAGTGCTACCGCGGCCCTCACAGATACGCAGTATTTT.

This clonotype was recorded at least ten times. This chain uses TRBV12-3 or TRBV12-4 with TRBJ2-7; D gene uncertain. The CDR3 runs 12 residues. Trimming removed 1 base at V and 6 bases at J, with 7 bases between. In DNA, the CDR3 is TGTGCCAGCAGTTTAGGCCAGAGCGAGCAGTACTTC. Its translation is CASSLGQSEQYF.

This clonotype was counted at least ten times. The V and J genes are TRBV4-3 and TRBJ1-1; D ambiguous. This CDR3 spans 14 amino acids. V shed 1 base and J shed 2 bases, with 8 bases lying between them. The germline CDR1 and CDR2 sequences are LGHNA and YSLEER. The CDR3 reads CASSQGPANTEAFF. As DNA, the CDR3 is TGCGCCAGCAGCCAAGGTCCCGCTAACACTGAAGCTTTCTTT.

This clonotype appeared a few times. The chain links TRBV28 to TRBJ2-2; D is undetermined. The V end lost 6 bases, the J end lost 3 bases, and 8 bases lay between the germline ends. CDR3 length: 13 amino acids. Germline CDR1 reads MDHEN; CDR2 reads SYDVKM. CDR3 protein: CASRWGYTGELFF. The CDR3 region has the DNA TGTGCCAGCAGGTGGGGTTACACCGGGGAGCTGTTTTTT.

The V call is TRBV5-1, the J call TRBJ1-4, with 7 bases that match TRBD1. Trimming took 2 bases from V and 0 from J; bases not matched to a gene: 4. The CDR3 is made up of 16 amino acids. The germline V gene has CDR1 SGHRS and CDR2 YFSETQ. The DNA for the CDR3 is TGCGCCAGCAGCTTAGGGACAGTTACAACTAATGAAAAACTGTTTTTT. Its translation: CASSLGTVTTNEKLFF.